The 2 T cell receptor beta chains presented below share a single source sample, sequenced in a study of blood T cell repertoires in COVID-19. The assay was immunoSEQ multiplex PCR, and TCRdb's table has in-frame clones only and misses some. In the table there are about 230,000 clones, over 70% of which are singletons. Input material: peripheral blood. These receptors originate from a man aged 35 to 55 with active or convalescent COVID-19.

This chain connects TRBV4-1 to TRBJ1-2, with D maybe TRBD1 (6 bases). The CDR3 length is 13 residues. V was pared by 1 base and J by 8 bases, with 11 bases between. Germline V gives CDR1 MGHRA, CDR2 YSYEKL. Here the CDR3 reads CASSQVGGKGYTF. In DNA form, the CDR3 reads TGCGCCAGCAGCCAAGTAGGGGGTAAGGGCTACACCTTC.

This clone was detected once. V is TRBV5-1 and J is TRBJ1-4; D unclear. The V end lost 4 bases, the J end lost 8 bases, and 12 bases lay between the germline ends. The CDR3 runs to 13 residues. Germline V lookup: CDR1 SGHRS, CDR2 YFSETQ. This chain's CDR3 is CASSAGLEEKLFF. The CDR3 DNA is TGCGCCAGCAGCGCGGGCTTAGAAGAAAAACTGTTTTTT.